The 20 T cell receptor beta chains listed next were all sequenced from one sample in a study of Ad26.COV2.S vaccination and SARS-CoV-2 variants. The sample's treatment: around 19 received Ad26.COV2.S at low or high dose, single or two shots; roughly five received placebo; per-sample allocation not given. After the first vaccine or placebo injection, samples were drawn on day 63. TCRdb's table, derived via immunoSEQ multiplex PCR, lists solely in-frame clones and lacks some. The data show roughly 420,000 clones, approximately 92% seen once. The sequencing here drew on peripheral blood, taken in a trial of Ad26.COV2.S vaccine versus placebo. These receptors came from a person between 18 and 65 years old who received the Ad26.COV2.S COVID-19 vaccine or a placebo.

The chain links TRBV2 to TRBJ1-1; D unresolved. Germline V gene data show CDR1 as SNHLY and CDR2 as FYNNEI. CDR3 length: 13 residues. V was pared by 7 bases and J by 3 bases, with 12 bases between. The CDR3 reads CASTLGSDTEAFF. CDR3 nucleotide sequence: TGTGCCAGCACGTTGGGCTCCGACACTGAAGCTTTCTTT.

This sequence joins TRBV28 and TRBJ2-3; 7 bases agree with TRBD1. Trimming cost V 6 bases and J 0 bases; bases outside gene matches: 6. This CDR3 contains 15 residues. The V gene's germline CDR1 is MDHEN and CDR2 SYDVKM. The CDR3 loop reads CASSKGATSTDTQYF. In DNA, the CDR3 is TGTGCCAGCAGCAAGGGGGCCACTAGCACAGATACGCAGTATTTT.

The chain is built from TRBV10-1 and TRBJ1-5, with TRBD1 matching over 7 bases. Germline V gene lookup returns CDR1 WNHNN and CDR2 SYGVQD (reference sequence). This CDR3 has 14 amino acids. Germline trimming cut 6 bases from V and 8 bases from J; bases unmatched to any gene: 10. The CDR3 nucleotides are TGCGCCAGCAGGCAGGGGGGAACTGTGGAGCCCCAGCATTTT. Amino acid sequence: CASRQGGTVEPQHF.

CDR3 DNA: TGTGCCAGCAGCTTGACACAGGAGCCCTATGGCTACACCTTC. Translating gives CASSLTQEPYGYTF. This chain links TRBV5-4 with TRBJ1-2, with D maybe TRBD1 (5 bases). Per the germline V gene, CDR1 is SGHNT and CDR2 is YYREEE (reference sequence). The V gene lost 1 base and the J gene lost 4 bases, with 11 bases spanning the gap. CDR3 length equals 14 residues.

The rearrangement joins TRBV14 to TRBJ2-7; D might be TRBD1 (5 bases). The germline gives CDR1 SGHDN, CDR2 FVKESK. The CDR3 length is 13 residues. With 4 bases removed from V and 0 bases from J, the gap between germline ends came to 7 bases. This CDR3 reads CASSLRGSYEQYV. CDR3 coding DNA: TGTGCCAGCAGCCTTAGGGGCTCCTACGAGCAGTACGTC.

The rearrangement joins TRBV11-2 to TRBJ1-2; TRBD1 matches at 7 bases. The CDR3 has 15 amino acids. V shed 0 bases and J 4 bases; nucleotides not matched to a gene: 5. Germline CDR1 reads SGHAT; CDR2 reads FQNNGV. CDR3 amino acids: CASSLDRGQGYGYTF. The DNA for the CDR3 is TGTGCCAGCAGCTTAGATAGGGGGCAAGGCTATGGCTACACCTTC. Full variable domain (remainder filled in from reference TRBV11-2 and TRBJ1-2): EAGVAQSPRYKIIEKRQSVAFWCNPISGHATLYWYQQILGQGPKLLIQFQNNGVVDDSQLPKDRFSAERLKGVDSTLKIQPAKLEDSAVYLCASSLDRGQGYGYTFGSGTRLTVV.

The chain couples TRBV4-1 to TRBJ1-1; 8 bases are a match to TRBD1. J was trimmed by 3 bases and V by 1 base; bases with no gene match: 13. Germline CDR1 is MGHRA and CDR2 is YSYEKL. The CDR3 length is 18 residues. The CDR3 spells CASSQGTGRPRFYTEAFF. The CDR3 nucleotides read TGCGCCAGCAGCCAAGGGACAGGGAGGCCCCGTTTTTACACTGAAGCTTTCTTT.

The chain employs TRBV27 and TRBJ2-7; 9 bases are shared with TRBD2. Germline V gene lookup returns CDR1 MNHEY and CDR2 SMNVEV (reference sequence). The ends lost 3 bases at V and 3 bases at J; junction bases unmatched: 6. This CDR3 comprises 15 residues. CDR3 DNA: TGTGCCAGCAGTTTCGGGCCTAGCGGGGTCTACGAGCAGTACGTC. Translation: CASSFGPSGVYEQYV.

The rearrangement links TRBV19 to TRBJ1-5; no clear D gene. The ends were cut back, 4 bases at V and 11 bases at J, with 12 bases in the middle. Germline V gives CDR1 LNHDA, CDR2 SQIVND (reference sequence). This CDR3 is 12 amino acids long. The chain's CDR3 is CASSNHEYAQHF. In nucleotides, the CDR3 is TGTGCCAGTAGTAACCATGAATACGCCCAGCATTTT.

CDR3 sequence reads: CACLRTTSGRIDTQYF. Written as DNA, the CDR3 is TGTGCCTGTCTGCGAACCACTAGCGGGAGGATAGATACGCAGTATTTT. The V and J genes are TRBV30 and TRBJ2-3; 12 positions match TRBD2. The junction had 12 bases not matched to a gene; V was cut back by 6 bases and J by 5 bases. Germline V gene sequence: CDR1 GTSNPN, CDR2 SVGIG (reference sequence). This CDR3 comprises 16 residues. Based on the CDR3 plus reference TRBV30 and TRBJ2-3, the full variable domain is SQTIHQWPATLVQPVGSPLSLECTVEGTSNPNLYWYRQAAGRGLQLLFYSVGIGQISSEVPQNLSASRPQDRQFILSSKKLLLSDSGFYLCACLRTTSGRIDTQYFGPGTRLTVL.

V gene TRBV7-2 combines with J gene TRBJ1-2, with 10 positions matching TRBD1. CDR1 is SGHTA, CDR2 FQGNSA, per germline. The CDR3 runs to 16 residues. Trimming at V came to 5 bases and at J to 5 bases, leaving 11 bases not matched to a gene. Written as DNA, the CDR3 is TGTGCCAGCAGCGGAGTGACAGGGGGCCTTTGGTATGGCTACACCTTC. As protein: CASSGVTGGLWYGYTF.

This chain joins TRBV19 and TRBJ1-1; D is possibly TRBD1 (5 bases). This CDR3 is 15 amino acids long. Germline values: CDR1 LNHDA, CDR2 SQIVND (reference sequence). The V and J ends lost 3 bases and 0 bases respectively, with 11 bases between them. The CDR3 reads CASSIPDSLNTEAFF. In nucleotides, the CDR3 is TGTGCCAGTAGTATCCCCGACAGCCTGAACACTGAAGCTTTCTTT.

This rearrangement joins TRBV4-1 to TRBJ2-7, with D unclear. CDR3 size: 12 residues. Trimming stripped 0 bases from V and 4 bases from J, with 4 bases between. The germline CDR1 and CDR2 sequences are MGHRA and YSYEKL. Here the CDR3 reads CASSQDRYEQYF. The CDR3 DNA is TGCGCCAGCAGCCAAGATAGGTACGAGCAGTACTTC.

This clone was observed a single time. The genes are TRBV4-3 and TRBJ1-2, with D unclear. This CDR3 comprises 15 residues. CDR1 is LGHNA, CDR2 YSLEER, per germline. V was shortened by 0 bases and J by 8 bases, with 16 bases between the two germline ends. In nucleotides, the CDR3 is TGCGCCAGCAGCCAAGAGGGTCGGGGTGCTGGGGGCTACACCTTC. Translating gives CASSQEGRGAGGYTF.

This clone showed up just once. The chain links TRBV5-1 to TRBJ2-5; either TRBD1 or TRBD2 may supply D (5 bases each). The CDR3 runs 14 residues. V was pared by 0 bases and J by 3 bases, with 9 bases between. From germline, CDR1 is SGHRS and CDR2 YFSETQ. The DNA for the CDR3 is TGCGCCAGCAGCTTGGGTGTGGGGGAAGAGACCCAGTACTTC. It translates to CASSLGVGEETQYF.

The rearrangement joins TRBV28 to TRBJ1-5; D call uncertain. Germline lookup yields CDR1 MDHEN and CDR2 SYDVKM. The length of the CDR3 is 13 residues. Trimming cost V 1 base and J 5 bases, with 6 bases left between them. CDR3 DNA sequence: TGTGCCAGCAGTTTATTTCGGGATCAGCCCCAGCATTTT. Amino acid sequence: CASSLFRDQPQHF.

V and J are TRBV5-1 and TRBJ1-2, with D perhaps TRBD1 (6 bases). This CDR3 has 13 amino acids. CDR1 and CDR2 from the germline V gene are SGHRS and YFSETQ. Trimming removed 5 bases from V and 6 bases from J, with 14 bases in between. The CDR3 protein is CASRYRVVDGYTF. The CDR3 bases are TGCGCCAGCAGATACAGGGTGGTGGATGGCTACACCTTC. Combining the CDR3 with reference TRBV5-1 and TRBJ1-2 gives the whole variable domain KAGVTQTPRYLIKTRGQQVTLSCSPISGHRSVSWYQQTPGQGLQFLFEYFSETQRNKGNFPGRFSGRQFSNSRSEMNVSTLELGDSALYLCASRYRVVDGYTFGSGTRLTVV.

The chain carries TRBV7-8 and TRBJ2-7; D might be TRBD1 (6 bases). The CDR3 consists of 15 residues. Deletions cut 5 bases from V and 3 bases from J, with 17 bases between. CDR1 is SGHVS, CDR2 FQNEAQ, per germline. This CDR3 is CASSPSVGQHYEQYF. Written as DNA, the CDR3 is TGTGCCAGCAGCCCGAGTGTTGGACAGCACTACGAGCAGTACTTC.

Concerning this clone itself: Other DNA sequences in the sample encode the same CDR3. This chain links TRBV25-1 with TRBJ1-5; D is uncertain. Looked up from germline, CDR1 is MGHDK and CDR2 is SYGVNS. The V end was cut by 4 bases, the J end by 4 bases, with 5 bases between. CDR3 length equals 12 residues. CDR3 coding DNA: TGTGCCAGCAGTGGCGGGAATCAGCCCCAGCATTTT. Its translation is CASSGGNQPQHF. Drawing the rest from reference TRBV25-1 and TRBJ1-5, the complete variable domain is EADIYQTPRYLVIGTGKKITLECSQTMGHDKMYWYQQDPGMELHLIHYSYGVNSTEKGDLSSESTVSRIRTEHFPLTLESARPSHTSQYLCASSGGNQPQHFGDGTRLSIL.

The V and J genes are TRBV21-1 and TRBJ2-7; the table's D call, TRBD2, has no DNA check behind it. TRBV21-1 has pseudogene status. The CDR3 extends over 16 amino acids. The CDR3 spells CASSKEAGRSSYEQYV. In DNA, the CDR3 is TGTGCCAGCAGCAAAGAGGCAGGGAGGAGCTCCTACGAGCAGTACGTC.